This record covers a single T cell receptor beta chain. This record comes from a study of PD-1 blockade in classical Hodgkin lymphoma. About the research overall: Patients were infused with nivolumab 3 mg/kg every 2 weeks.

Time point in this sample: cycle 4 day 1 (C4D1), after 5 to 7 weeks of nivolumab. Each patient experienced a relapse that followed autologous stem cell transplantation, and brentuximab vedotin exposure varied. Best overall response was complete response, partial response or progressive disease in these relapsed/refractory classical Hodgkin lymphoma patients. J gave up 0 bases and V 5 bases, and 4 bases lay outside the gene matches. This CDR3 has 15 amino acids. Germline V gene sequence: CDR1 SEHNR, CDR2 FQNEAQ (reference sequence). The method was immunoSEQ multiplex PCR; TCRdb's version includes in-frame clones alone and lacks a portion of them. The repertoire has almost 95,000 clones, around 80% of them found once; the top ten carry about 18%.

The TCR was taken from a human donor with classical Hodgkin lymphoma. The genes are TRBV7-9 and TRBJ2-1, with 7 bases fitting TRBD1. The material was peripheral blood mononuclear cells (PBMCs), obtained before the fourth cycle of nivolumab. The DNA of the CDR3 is TGTGCCAGCAGCCTACAGGGGAGCTCCTACAATGAGCAGTTCTTC. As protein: CASSLQGSSYNEQFF.